The clone carrying this T cell receptor beta chain was observed a handful of times. Antigen specificity is unknown. The data were taken from a study of cytomegalovirus exposure and HLA in healthy donors. PCR involved 60 Vbeta and 13 Jbeta primers. The table came from immunoSEQ multiplex PCR; TCRdb's copy has only in-frame clones and leaves some out. The sample includes some 150,000 clones, roughly 83% of them seen just once. Findings of the study overall: As was reported, the classifier diagnosed cytomegalovirus status with high specificity and sensitivity. Later genetic work tied a missense DCLRE1C variant to beta-chain V and J trimming. Analysis performed later found roughly 17,000 TCR beta sequences associated with HLA alleles at 0.05 false discovery rate. Confirmation in vitro established that a few CMV-associated chains were specific for CMV antigens.

Germline values: CDR1 MNHNS, CDR2 SASEGT. Trimming took off 6 bases at V and 2 bases at J, with 12 bases between the two ends. The CDR3 sequence is 14 residues long. Sequenced input: PBMCs. This chain joins TRBV6-1 and TRBJ2-3; maybe TRBD2 (6 bases). The receptor's source is a woman aged 50 to 60 in good health and CMV-seronegative. The CDR3 is CASSERADTDTQYF. Written as DNA, the CDR3 is TGTGCCAGCAGCGAGCGGGCGGACACAGATACGCAGTATTTT.